Each of the 21 T cell receptor beta chains below was sequenced from the same sample in a study of T cell responses to AZD1222 COVID-19 vaccine. Method: immunoSEQ multiplex PCR; TCRdb's copy keeps in-frame clones and lacks some. The sample contains more than 65,000 clones, 60% to 80% of which appear only once. This specimen was peripheral blood, taken on day 0 of AZD1222 vaccination. Receptors were obtained from an adult in good health.

The chain is built from TRBV30 and TRBJ2-3; 12 bases are shared with TRBD2. V was pared by 4 bases and J by 5 bases, with 4 bases of the junction left unmatched. From germline, CDR1 is GTSNPN and CDR2 SVGIG (reference sequence). The length of the CDR3 is 14 residues. The CDR3 DNA is TGTGCCTGGACTAGCGGGAGGGCCGTAGATACGCAGTATTTT. Translating it yields CAWTSGRAVDTQYF. Looking up the rest from reference TRBV30 and TRBJ2-3 gives the full variable domain: SQTIHQWPATLVQPVGSPLSLECTVEGTSNPNLYWYRQAAGRGLQLLFYSVGIGQISSEVPQNLSASRPQDRQFILSSKKLLLSDSGFYLCAWTSGRAVDTQYFGPGTRLTVL.

The chain joins TRBV19 to TRBJ2-2, with 8 bases lining up with TRBD1. CDR3 size: 15 residues. Trimming cost V 7 bases and J 4 bases; bases outside gene matches: 8. CDR1 and CDR2 from the germline V gene are LNHDA and SQIVND (reference sequence). CDR3 loop: CASKVGQGITGELFF. The CDR3 DNA reads as TGTGCCAGTAAGGTAGGACAGGGAATCACCGGGGAGCTGTTTTTT.

The CDR3 sequence: CAWGRPYNSPLHF. The DNA for the CDR3 is TGTGCCTGGGGGAGACCCTATAATTCACCCCTCCACTTT. V is TRBV30 and J is TRBJ1-6; D not resolved. V lost 5 bases to trimming and J lost 2 bases, with 7 bases between them. This CDR3 has 13 amino acids. In germline, CDR1 is GTSNPN, CDR2 SVGIG (reference sequence).

The rearrangement uses TRBV7-2 and TRBJ2-7; 8 nucleotides line up with TRBD2. Germline values: CDR1 SGHTA, CDR2 FQGNSA. The CDR3 contains 15 residues. The J segment lost 7 bases and the V segment lost 1 base, leaving 9 bases of the junction unmatched. The CDR3 loop reads CASSLDSREVGEQYF. CDR3 nucleotides: TGTGCCAGCAGCTTAGACTCGCGGGAGGTGGGTGAGCAGTACTTC.

The chain couples TRBV18 to TRBJ1-2; maybe TRBD1 (5 bases). Germline V CDR1 and CDR2: KGHSH, LQKENI. This CDR3 is built from 13 residues. The V end lost 0 bases, the J end lost 5 bases, and 7 bases lay between the germline ends. The DNA of the CDR3 is TGTGCCAGCTCACCACCGGGGGAATATGGCTACACCTTC. This translates into CASSPPGEYGYTF.

The chain couples TRBV19 to TRBJ2-2; D gene unclear. The CDR3 totals 13 residues. V lost 7 bases, J lost 1 base, and 7 bases lay in between. Germline V gives CDR1 LNHDA, CDR2 SQIVND (reference sequence). This CDR3 reads CASTQVNTGELFF. CDR3 nucleotides: TGTGCCAGTACGCAGGTGAACACCGGGGAGCTGTTTTTT.

The chain has TRBV5-1 and TRBJ2-3; 11 bases fit TRBD2. The CDR3 covers 14 residues. From germline, CDR1 is SGHRS and CDR2 YFSETQ. V lost 3 bases to trimming and J lost 7 bases; unmatched junction nucleotides: 4. The CDR3 here is CASSSRTSGYTQYF. In nucleotides, the CDR3 is TGCGCCAGCAGCTCCCGGACTAGCGGGTATACGCAGTATTTT.

The chain uses TRBV9 and TRBJ1-1; D gene ambiguous. Trimming removed 2 bases from V and 0 bases from J, with 8 bases in between. The germline gives CDR1 SGDLS, CDR2 YYNGEE. This CDR3 region has 14 residues. As DNA, the CDR3 is TGTGCCAGCAGCGTGGGATACATGAACACTGAAGCTTTCTTT. Amino acids: CASSVGYMNTEAFF.

This clone came up a few times. The chain couples TRBV6-5 to TRBJ1-6; D is perhaps TRBD1 (5 bases). The germline gives CDR1 MNHEY, CDR2 SVGAGI. Trimming removed 6 bases at V and 6 bases at J, with 12 bases between. The CDR3 runs 14 residues. CDR3 DNA sequence: TGTGCCAGCAGCTCCAGGGACGTTAATTCACCCCTCCACTTT. Translating gives CASSSRDVNSPLHF.

J is TRBJ2-1 and V is TRBV29-1; possibly TRBD2 for D (6 bases). Germline CDR1 is SQVTM and CDR2 is ANQGSEA. Trimming removed 4 bases at V and 5 bases at J, with 12 bases between. The CDR3 covers 13 residues. CDR3 sequence reads: CSVAGAGNNEQFF. DNA for the CDR3: TGCAGCGTTGCTGGGGCGGGAAACAATGAGCAGTTCTTC.

The rearrangement links TRBV11-2 to TRBJ2-2, with D uncertain. Germline V gene data show CDR1 as SGHAT and CDR2 as FQNNGV. The CDR3 runs 13 residues. Trimming took 5 bases from V and 1 from J, leaving 5 bases between them. CDR3 region: CASSPGNTGELFF. The CDR3 DNA reads TGTGCCAGCAGCCCAGGGAACACCGGGGAGCTGTTTTTT.

The gene calls are TRBV27 and TRBJ2-7; maybe TRBD2 (5 bases). This CDR3 has 13 amino acids. CDR1 and CDR2 from the germline V gene are MNHEY and SMNVEV (reference sequence). Deletions cut 5 bases from V and 8 bases from J, with 16 bases between. The CDR3 coding sequence is TGTGCCAGCAGTCAGACTATATCCTATCAGCAGTACTTC. This encodes CASSQTISYQQYF.

This clone showed up many times. V gene TRBV7-9 combines with J gene TRBJ1-1; TRBD1 might be the D (6 bases). This CDR3 region has 14 residues. Germline V gene sequence: CDR1 SEHNR, CDR2 FQNEAQ (reference sequence). The germline V and J ends were trimmed by 3 bases and 11 bases, with 19 bases remaining between them. The CDR3 bases are TGTGCCAGCAGCTTGACCGGGACACCCGTCAGTGCTTTCTTT. Amino acids: CASSLTGTPVSAFF. The full variable domain, rest sourced from reference TRBV7-9 and TRBJ1-1, is DTGVSQNPRHKITKRGQNVTFRCDPISEHNRLYWYRQTLGQGPEFLTYFQNEAQLEKSRLLSDRFSAERPKGSFSTLEIQRTEQGDSAMYLCASSLTGTPVSAFFGQGTRLTVV.

This clone was counted a few times. The chain has TRBV2 and TRBJ1-2, with D uncertain. V lost 8 bases and J lost 3, with 16 bases in between. The CDR3 length is 14 residues. CDR1 SNHLY and CDR2 FYNNEI come from the germline V gene. The CDR3 nucleotides read TGTGCCAGCGTTGCAGTTCCCCCGGACTATGGCTACACCTTC. Its translation: CASVAVPPDYGYTF.

This chain connects TRBV5-3 to TRBJ2-1; D gene unclear. TRBV5-3 is reported as an ORF; its role is uncertain. This CDR3 region has 14 residues. Trimming left V 10 bases short and J 0 bases short, with 14 bases between. The CDR3 DNA reads as TGTGCCCCACAGCCCTTGAGCTCCTACAATGAGCAGTTCTTC. Protein: CAPQPLSSYNEQFF.

The CDR3 loop is CASEPTGTYNEQFF. CDR3 bases: TGTGCCAGCGAACCGACAGGGACATACAATGAGCAGTTCTTC. The chain joins TRBV6-5 to TRBJ2-1; 7 bases agree with TRBD1. J was trimmed by 4 bases and V by 8 bases; bases with no gene match: 8. Germline CDR1 is MNHEY and CDR2 is SVGAGI. The CDR3 runs 14 residues.

CDR3 region: CASKRRAQEGNQPQHF. CDR3 DNA: TGTGCCAGTAAAAGACGGGCGCAGGAGGGCAATCAGCCCCAGCATTTT. This rearrangement joins TRBV19 to TRBJ1-5; the D is unclear. This CDR3 region has 16 residues. In germline, CDR1 is LNHDA, CDR2 SQIVND (reference sequence). Trimming left V 7 bases short and J 2 bases short, with 18 bases between.

The chain couples TRBV11-2 to TRBJ2-2; D call uncertain. The CDR3 covers 13 residues. From germline, CDR1 is SGHAT and CDR2 FQNNGV. V was trimmed by 3 bases and J by 0 bases, leaving 2 bases between them. The CDR3 sequence is CASSFANTGELFF. The CDR3 nucleotides are TGTGCCAGCAGCTTTGCGAACACCGGGGAGCTGTTTTTT.

This chain uses TRBV6-5 with TRBJ1-2; D possibly corresponds to TRBD1 (5 bases). The germline CDR1 and CDR2 sequences are MNHEY and SVGAGI. V lost 4 bases to trimming and J lost 6 bases, with 15 bases between them. The CDR3 contains 14 residues. The CDR3 protein is CASSSQGELHGYTF. The CDR3 DNA is TGTGCCAGCAGTTCACAAGGGGAATTGCATGGCTACACCTTC.

This chain links TRBV5-6 with TRBJ1-4; D not certain. Germline lookup yields CDR1 SGHDT and CDR2 YYEEEE. Trimming left V 4 bases short and J 4 bases short, with 14 bases between. The CDR3 sequence is 15 residues long. CDR3 region: CASSGNRAYNEKLFF. CDR3 DNA: TGTGCCAGCAGCGGAAACCGGGCCTATAATGAAAAACTGTTTTTT.

The chain joins TRBV4-1 to TRBJ1-1; 8 bases fit TRBD1. This CDR3 comprises 15 residues. CDR1 and CDR2 (germline): MGHRA, YSYEKL. Trimming cost V 0 bases and J 3 bases; bases outside gene matches: 3. The CDR3 loop is CASSQEDREDTEAFF. CDR3 DNA: TGCGCCAGCAGCCAAGAGGACAGGGAGGACACTGAAGCTTTCTTT.